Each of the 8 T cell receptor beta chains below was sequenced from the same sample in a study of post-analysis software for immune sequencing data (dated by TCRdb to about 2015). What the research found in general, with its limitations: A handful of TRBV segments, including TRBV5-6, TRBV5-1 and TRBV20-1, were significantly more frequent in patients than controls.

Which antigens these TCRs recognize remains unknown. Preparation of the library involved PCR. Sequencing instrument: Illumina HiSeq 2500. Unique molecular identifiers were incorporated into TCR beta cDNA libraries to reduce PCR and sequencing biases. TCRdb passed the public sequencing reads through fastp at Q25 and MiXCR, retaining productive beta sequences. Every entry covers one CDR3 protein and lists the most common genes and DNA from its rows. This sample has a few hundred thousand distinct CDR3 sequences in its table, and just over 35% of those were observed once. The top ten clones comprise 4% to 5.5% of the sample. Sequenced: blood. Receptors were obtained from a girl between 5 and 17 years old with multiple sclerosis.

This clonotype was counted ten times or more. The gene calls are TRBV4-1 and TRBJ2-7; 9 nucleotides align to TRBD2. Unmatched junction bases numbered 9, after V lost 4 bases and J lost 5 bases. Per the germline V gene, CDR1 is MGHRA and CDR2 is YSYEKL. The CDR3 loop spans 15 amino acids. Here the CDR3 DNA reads TGCGCCAGCAGCCGAGTGGTAGCGGGAGTGGACGAGCAGTACTTC. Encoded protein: CASSRVVAGVDEQYF.

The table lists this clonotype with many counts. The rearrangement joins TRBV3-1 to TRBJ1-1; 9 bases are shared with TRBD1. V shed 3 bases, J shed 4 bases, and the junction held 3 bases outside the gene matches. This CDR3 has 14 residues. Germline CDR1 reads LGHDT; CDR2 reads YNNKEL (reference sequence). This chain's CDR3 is CASSQGQGGTEAFF. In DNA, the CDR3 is TGTGCCAGCAGCCAGGGACAGGGAGGCACTGAAGCTTTCTTT.

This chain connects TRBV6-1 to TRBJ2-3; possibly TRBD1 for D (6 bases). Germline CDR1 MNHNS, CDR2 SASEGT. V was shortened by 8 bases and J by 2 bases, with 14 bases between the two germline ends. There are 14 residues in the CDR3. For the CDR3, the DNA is TGTGCCAGCCTGTTCGGACAGTCCACAGATACGCAGTATTTT. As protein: CASLFGQSTDTQYF.

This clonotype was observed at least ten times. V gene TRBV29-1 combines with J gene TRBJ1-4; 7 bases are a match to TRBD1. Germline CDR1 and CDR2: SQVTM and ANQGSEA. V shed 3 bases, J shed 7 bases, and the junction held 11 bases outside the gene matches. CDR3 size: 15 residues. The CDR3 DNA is TGCAGCGTTGAGGGGCGGCAGGGGGGGCGTGAAAAACTGTTTTTT. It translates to CSVEGRQGGREKLFF.

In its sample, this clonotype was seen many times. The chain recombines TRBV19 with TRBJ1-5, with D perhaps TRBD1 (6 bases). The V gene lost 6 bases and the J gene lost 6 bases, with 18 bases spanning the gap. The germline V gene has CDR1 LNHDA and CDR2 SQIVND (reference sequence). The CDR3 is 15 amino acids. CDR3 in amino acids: CASRSGEGGIQPQHF. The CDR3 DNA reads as TGTGCCAGTAGGTCAGGGGAAGGAGGTATTCAGCCCCAGCATTTT. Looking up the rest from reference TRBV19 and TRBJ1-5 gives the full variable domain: DGGITQSPKYLFRKEGQNVTLSCEQNLNHDAMYWYRQDPGQGLRLIYYSQIVNDFQKGDIAEGYSVSREKKESFPLTVTSAQKNPTAFYLCASRSGEGGIQPQHFGDGTRLSIL.

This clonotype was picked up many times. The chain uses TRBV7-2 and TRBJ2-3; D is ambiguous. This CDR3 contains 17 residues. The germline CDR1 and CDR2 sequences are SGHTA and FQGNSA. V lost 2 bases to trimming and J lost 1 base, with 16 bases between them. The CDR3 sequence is CASSLNAPSPGTDTQYF. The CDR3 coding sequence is TGTGCCAGCAGCTTAAATGCCCCTAGTCCGGGCACAGATACGCAGTATTTT.

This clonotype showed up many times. CDR3 DNA sequence: TGCAGCGCGGGAAACGTGAACACTGAAGCTTTCTTT. Amino acids: CSAGNVNTEAFF. The V and J genes are TRBV29-1 and TRBJ1-1; the D is unclear. CDR3 size: 12 residues. The V end was cut by 7 bases, the J end by 0 bases, with 9 bases between. Germline values: CDR1 SQVTM, CDR2 ANQGSEA.

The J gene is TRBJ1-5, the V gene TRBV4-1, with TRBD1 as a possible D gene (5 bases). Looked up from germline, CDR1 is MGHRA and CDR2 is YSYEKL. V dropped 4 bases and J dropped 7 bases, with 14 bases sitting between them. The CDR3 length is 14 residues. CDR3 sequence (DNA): TGCGCCAGCAGCCCTTCCGGGGCGGGGCAGCCCCAGCATTTT. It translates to CASSPSGAGQPQHF.